This T cell receptor beta chain was observed in a study of Ad26.COV2.S vaccination and SARS-CoV-2 variants (dated by TCRdb to the early 2020s). At the level of the whole study: Vaccine-arm donors were drawn from COV1001, a multicentre, randomized, double-blind, placebo-controlled phase I-IIa trial of Ad26.COV2.S in healthy adults. Dosing of Ad26.COV2.S was intramuscular, at either 5x10^10 or 1x10^11 viral particles, delivered as one shot or as two shots spaced 56 days apart. TCRbeta repertoire sequencing served as the tool for gauging how specific and how broad the SARS-CoV-2-reactive T cell receptors were following Ad26.COV2.S vaccination. The TCR-sequenced set comprised about 32 samples: around 20 Ad26.COV2.S vaccine recipients, 5 placebo recipients and 8 SARS-CoV-2 convalescent individuals. Trial participants were randomized into five groups of five: low-dose or high-dose Ad26.COV2.S given once or twice, or placebo on both occasions. Blinding of investigators to trial group allocation was maintained during experiments and outcome assessment. Beyond this particular receptor, the publication reports: The authors noted that the TCR breadth and depth analyses may have underestimated total T cell responses. Spike-specific TCR breadth was higher in Ad26.COV2.S recipients than in placebo recipients (P = 0.0014). After vaccination, substantial breadth of spike-specific CD8+ and CD4+ T cell responses was reported. Comparing responses between vaccine doses or regimens was not something the study was powered to do. Vaccine and placebo recipients had comparable non-spike TCR breadth, which fits with the vaccine containing only spike.

The immunoSEQ Assay was used to sequence TCRbeta CDR3 regions. After extraction, genomic DNA underwent amplification by bias-controlled multiplex PCR, followed by high-throughput sequencing. Per the source publication's procedure: Collapsing and filtering of sequences were performed to quantify the absolute abundance of each unique TCRbeta CDR3 region. Usable DNA was measured by amplifying reference genes present in all nucleated cells, and TCRbeta template counts were normalized to that usable DNA to estimate T cell fraction. Repertoire TCRs were annotated as SARS-CoV-2-specific by exact matching of V gene, CDR3 amino acid sequence and J gene to a known reactive TCR set. The reference SARS-CoV-2 TCR set was obtained from MIRA and was filtered for enrichment in COVID-19-positive ImmuneCODE repertoires, whereby public or cross-reactive TCRs were removed. Using the MIRA antigens, annotated TCRs were further analysed by specific ORF or by position within an ORF. Breadth was defined as the number of annotated unique rearrangements divided by the total number of unique productive rearrangements, and depth was defined as the summed frequency of the annotated unique rearrangements. Two-sided Wilcoxon rank-sum tests were applied when comparing TCR breadth between groups. This is the immuneACCESS table as TCRdb keeps it, with only in-frame sequences that have V and J called. A part of the clones is gone; compared with another copy, unresolved V genes explain less than half, and the rest is unexplained. From that table come the V and J calls and clone size; the DNA was used to work out D and trimming. The sample includes about 400,000 clones, with roughly 90% observed a single time. About 4% of the sample belongs to the ten largest clones.

What the treatment or condition label conveys for this sample: approximately 18 received Ad26.COV2.S at low or high dose, single or two shots; five or six received placebo; per-sample allocation not given. Repertoires of vaccine and placebo recipients were sequenced from samples collected on day 63 after the first injection. Between 29 July and 7 August 2020, Cohort 1b enrolled 20 to 30 adults aged 18-55 years at one site in Boston, USA. As a vaccine, Ad26.COV2.S was a replication-incompetent adenovirus type 26 vector that expressed a prefusion-stabilized SARS-CoV-2 spike protein derived from the original Wuhan strain. V ends up 6 bases short and J 0 bases short, with an unmatched junction base count of 9. Its CDR3 holds 16 amino acids, cysteine through phenylalanine. Kept here is only the CDR3 DNA, which spans 48 bases and is read in frame from base 1. The germline V gene (reference sequence) gives CDR1 as LGHDT and CDR2 as YNNKEL.

With regard to this clone: This clone's antigen is unknown. No base-level quality is on record; no much larger clone is a single base apart.

The rearranged segments are TRBV3-1 (or the pseudogene TRBV3-2) and TRBJ2-3; TRBD1 agrees with 7 junctional bases. Material: peripheral blood, obtained in a trial of Ad26.COV2.S vaccine versus placebo. The TCR comes from a person between 18 and 65 years old who received the Ad26.COV2.S COVID-19 vaccine or a placebo. This receptor carries the CDR3 CASSPIRGLSTDTQYF. The DNA sequence is TGTGCCAGCAGTCCCATTAGGGGGCTGAGCACAGATACGCAGTATTTT.